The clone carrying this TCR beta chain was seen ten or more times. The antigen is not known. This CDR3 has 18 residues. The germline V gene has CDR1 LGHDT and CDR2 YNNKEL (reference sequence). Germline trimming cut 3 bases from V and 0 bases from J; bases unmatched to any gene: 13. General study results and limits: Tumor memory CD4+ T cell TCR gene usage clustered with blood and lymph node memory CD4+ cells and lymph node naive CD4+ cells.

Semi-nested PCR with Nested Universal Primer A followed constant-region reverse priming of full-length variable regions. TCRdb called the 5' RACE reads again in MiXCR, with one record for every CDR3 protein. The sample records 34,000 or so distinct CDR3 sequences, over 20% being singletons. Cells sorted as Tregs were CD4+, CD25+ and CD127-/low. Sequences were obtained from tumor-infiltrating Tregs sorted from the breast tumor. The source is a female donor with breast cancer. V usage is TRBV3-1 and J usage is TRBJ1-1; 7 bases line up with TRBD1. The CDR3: CASSHDPPGQLMNTEAFF. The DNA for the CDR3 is TGTGCCAGCAGCCACGACCCTCCGGGACAGCTCATGAACACTGAAGCTTTCTTT.